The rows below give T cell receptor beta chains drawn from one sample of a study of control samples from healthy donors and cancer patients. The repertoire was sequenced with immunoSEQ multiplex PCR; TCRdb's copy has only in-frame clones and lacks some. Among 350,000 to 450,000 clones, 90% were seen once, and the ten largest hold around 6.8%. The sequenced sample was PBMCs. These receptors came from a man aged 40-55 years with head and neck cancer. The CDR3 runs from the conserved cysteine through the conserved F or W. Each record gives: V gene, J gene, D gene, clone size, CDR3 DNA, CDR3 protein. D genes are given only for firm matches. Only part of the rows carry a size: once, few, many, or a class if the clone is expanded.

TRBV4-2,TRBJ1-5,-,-,TGTGCCAGCAGCCATGGAGGGGCGCCCCAGCATTTT,CASSHGGAPQHF
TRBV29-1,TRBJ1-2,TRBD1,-,TGCAGCGTTTGGACAGGGGGCGGCTATGGCTACACCTTC,CSVWTGGGYGYTF
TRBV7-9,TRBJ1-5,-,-,TGTGCCAGTGCCTCGGGGGCGGTGCAGCCCCAGCATTTT,CASASGAVQPQHF
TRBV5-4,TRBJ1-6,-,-,TGTGCCAGCAGCTTGGCGGGTGCACATTCCTATAATTCACCCCTCCACTTT,CASSLAGAHSYNSPLHF
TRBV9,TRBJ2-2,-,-,TGTGCCAGCAGCGTAGCCCAATACACCGGGGAGCTGTTTTTT,CASSVAQYTGELFF
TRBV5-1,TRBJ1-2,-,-,TGCGCCAGCAGCTTAAACCTAGCTAACTATGGCTACACCTTC,CASSLNLANYGYTF
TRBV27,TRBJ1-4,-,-,TGTGCCAGCAGTTTATCAGGCGACCCGGGGGGGAAACTGTTTTTT,CASSLSGDPGGKLFF
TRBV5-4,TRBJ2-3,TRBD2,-,TGTGCCAGCAGCTTAGCCCTAGCGGATCGCACAGATACGCAGTATTTT,CASSLALADRTDTQYF
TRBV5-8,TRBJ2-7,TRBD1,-,TGTGCCAGCAGCCATGGCCCCCCCGGGACAGGGCTTCCCTCCGAGCAGTACTTC,CASSHGPPGTGLPSEQYF
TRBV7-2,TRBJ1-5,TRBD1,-,TGTGCCAGCAGCGTGACAGGGGGCAATCAGCCCCAGCATTTT,CASSVTGGNQPQHF
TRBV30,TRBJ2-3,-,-,TGTGCCTGGAGTGTCAATACCTGGGATACGCAGTATTTT,CAWSVNTWDTQYF
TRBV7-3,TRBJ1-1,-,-,TGTGCCAGCAGCTTAGGGTCGGCGATCAGTAAAGCTTTCTTT,CASSLGSAISKAFF
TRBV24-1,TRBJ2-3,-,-,TGTGCCACCAGTGACCTACAAGATTCCACAGATACGCAGTATTTT,CATSDLQDSTDTQYF
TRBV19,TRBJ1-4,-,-,TGTGCCAGTAGTGGGACGGGCGGAATCATTAATGAAAAACTGTTTTTT,CASSGTGGIINEKLFF
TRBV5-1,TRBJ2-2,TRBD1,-,TGCGCCAGCAGCTCCGGGACAGGGCATACCGGGGAGCTGTTTTTT,CASSSGTGHTGELFF
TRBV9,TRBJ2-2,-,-,TGTGCCAGCAGCGTAACGGTCGACACCGGGGAGCTGTTTTTT,CASSVTVDTGELFF
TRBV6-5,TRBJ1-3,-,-,TGTGCCAGCAGATCTTCGGTTAGCTCTGGAAACACCATATATTTT,CASRSSVSSGNTIYF
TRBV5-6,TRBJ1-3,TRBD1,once,TGTGCCAGCAGCCCAACAGGGGGCGGAAACACCATATATTTT,CASSPTGGGNTIYF
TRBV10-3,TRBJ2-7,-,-,TGTGCCATCAGTGATGGGGGTGGGGGCGATTCCTACGAGCAGTACTTC,CAISDGGGGDSYEQYF
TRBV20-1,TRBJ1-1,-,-,TGCAGTGCTAGTTTCACTAACACTGAAGCTTTCTTT,CSASFTNTEAFF
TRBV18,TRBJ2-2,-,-,TGTGCCAGCTCACCACTTAGGGGCCCCGGGGAGCTGTTTTTT,CASSPLRGPGELFF
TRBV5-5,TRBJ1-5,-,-,TGTGCCAGCAGCTTGAGGACAGCAAATCAGCCCCAGCATTTT,CASSLRTANQPQHF
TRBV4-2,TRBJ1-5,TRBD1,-,TGTGCCAGCAGCGCTGATACGCAGGGGGGTGGACAGCCCCAGCATTTT,CASSADTQGGGQPQHF
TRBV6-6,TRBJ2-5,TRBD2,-,TGTGCCAGCAACCGACTAGCGGGGGGTCCCCAAGAGACCCAGTACTTC,CASNRLAGGPQETQYF
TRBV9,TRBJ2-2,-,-,TGTGCCAGCAGCACCCCCAGGGGCCCCACCGGGGAGCTGTTTTTT,CASSTPRGPTGELFF
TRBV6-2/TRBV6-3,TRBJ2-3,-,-,TGTGCCAGCAGTTACTTAGGTCCGGATACGCAGTATTTT,CASSYLGPDTQYF
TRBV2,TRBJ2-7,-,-,TGTGCCAGCAGTGAAGCTGGAGTTGGGTCGGTCTACGAGCAGTACTTC,CASSEAGVGSVYEQYF
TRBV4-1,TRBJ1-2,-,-,TGCGCCAGCAGCCCCCGACAGGTAGGCCCTGGTGGCTACACCTTC,CASSPRQVGPGGYTF
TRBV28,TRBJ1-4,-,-,TGTGCCAGCAGTTTGGAGGCGCCGGAAAAACTGTTTTTT,CASSLEAPEKLFF
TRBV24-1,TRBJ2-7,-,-,TGTGCCACCAGTGATTATCCCGTTCCGGCCAGCTCCTACGAGCAGTACTTC,CATSDYPVPASSYEQYF
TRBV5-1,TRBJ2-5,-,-,TGCGCCAGCAGCTTAAGGGGCACCGGGACTTATCAAGAGACCCAGTACTTC,CASSLRGTGTYQETQYF
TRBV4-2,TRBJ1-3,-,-,TGTGCCAGCAGCCAAGAGGGGTCAGGGACCTCTGGAAACACCATATATTTT,CASSQEGSGTSGNTIYF
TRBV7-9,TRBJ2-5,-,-,TGTGCCAGCTGGGACTTGAGAGAGACCCAGTACTTC,CASWDLRETQYF
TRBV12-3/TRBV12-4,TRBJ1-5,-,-,TGTGCCAGCAGCCTCCCGGGCCAGCCCCAGCATTTT,CASSLPGQPQHF
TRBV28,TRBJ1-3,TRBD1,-,TGTGCCAGCAGTTTCGACAGGGACCCGAGTGCCATATATTTT,CASSFDRDPSAIYF
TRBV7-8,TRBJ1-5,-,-,TGTGCCAGCAGCCATCAGAGGATGGGGGGTTTTCATTATAGCAATCAGCCCCAGCATTTT,CASSHQRMGGFHYSNQPQHF
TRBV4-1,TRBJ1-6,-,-,TGCGCCAGCAGCCCAGACAGGAGCTCCTATAATTCACCCCTCCACTTT,CASSPDRSSYNSPLHF
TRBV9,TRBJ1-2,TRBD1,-,TGTGCCAGCAGCGTGGGAGGACAGGTAGGACCGTATGGCTACACCTTC,CASSVGGQVGPYGYTF
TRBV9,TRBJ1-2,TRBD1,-,TGTGCCAGCAGCAGAGGGACAGGGGTCTATGGCTACACCTTC,CASSRGTGVYGYTF
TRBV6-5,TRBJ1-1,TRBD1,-,TGTGCCAGCCTAACAGGGGGGACTGAAGCTTTCTTT,CASLTGGTEAFF
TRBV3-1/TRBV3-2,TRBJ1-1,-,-,TGTGCCAGCAGCCAAGAGTTTAGGGGTTTATTGGTAAAGTACACTGAAGCTTTCTTT,CASSQEFRGLLVKYTEAFF
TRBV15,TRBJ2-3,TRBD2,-,TGTGCCACCAGCATTTCGACTAGCGGGAGTCTAGCAGATACGCAGTATTTT,CATSISTSGSLADTQYF
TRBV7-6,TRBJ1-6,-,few,TGTGCCAGCAGCTCCATGATACGGGACGGGAATTCACCCCTCCACTTT,CASSSMIRDGNSPLHF
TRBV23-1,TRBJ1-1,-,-,TGCGCCAGCAGTCAATCCCCCGGGGGACGGGCGAACACTGAAGCTTTCTTT,CASSQSPGGRANTEAFF
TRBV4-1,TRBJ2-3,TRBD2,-,TGCGCCAGCAGCCAAGGCCCCCCAGCGGGAGGGAGAGATACGCAGTATTTT,CASSQGPPAGGRDTQYF